These T cell receptor beta chains were read from a single sample in a study of human T cells and chemical hapten exposure. TCRdb recomputed calls from the RACE reads with MiXCR, one row per CDR3 protein. The sample carries 75,000 to 95,000 distinct CDR3 sequences, 11% recorded once. This specimen was whole blood, taken in connection with sensitization to the hapten diphenylcyclopropenone (DPC). Receptor source: a man in his forties with alopecia areata. Some clones in this sample may be carry-over from other donors' samples. Both conserved end residues are part of each CDR3. Each record gives: clone size, D gene, V gene, J gene, CDR3 protein, CDR3 DNA. D genes are given only for firm matches. Where a row states a size, it is once, few, many or the class of an expanded clone; other rows omit it.

clone size: few; D gene: NA; V gene: TRBV7-9; J gene: TRBJ2-5; CDR3 protein: CASSPRIPGETQYF; CDR3 DNA: TGTGCCAGCAGCCCCCGGATACCAGGGGAGACCCAGTACTTC
clone size: NA; D gene: TRBD1; V gene: TRBV20-1; J gene: TRBJ1-4; CDR3 protein: CSARSQGVRKLFF; CDR3 DNA: TGCAGTGCTAGGTCGCAGGGGGTGAGGAAACTGTTTTTT
clone size: few; D gene: NA; V gene: TRBV12-3/TRBV12-4; J gene: TRBJ1-4; CDR3 protein: CASSRTPDLEKLFF; CDR3 DNA: TGTGCCAGCAGCCGAACACCAGATCTTGAAAAACTGTTTTTT
clone size: NA; D gene: NA; V gene: TRBV19; J gene: TRBJ1-3; CDR3 protein: CASIPGHSGNTIYF; CDR3 DNA: TGTGCCAGTATTCCTGGGCACTCTGGAAACACCATATATTTT
clone size: few; D gene: TRBD1; V gene: TRBV2; J gene: TRBJ2-1; CDR3 protein: CASSDDRVNEQFF; CDR3 DNA: TGTGCCAGCAGTGACGACAGGGTCAATGAGCAGTTCTTC
clone size: few; D gene: TRBD2; V gene: TRBV6-5; J gene: TRBJ2-1; CDR3 protein: CASSYSWTSGEQFF; CDR3 DNA: TGTGCCAGCAGTTACTCCTGGACTAGCGGTGAGCAGTTCTTC
clone size: NA; D gene: TRBD2; V gene: TRBV6-2/TRBV6-3; J gene: TRBJ2-7; CDR3 protein: CASSFSGGTYEQYF; CDR3 DNA: TGTGCCAGCAGTTTTAGCGGGGGAACCTACGAGCAGTACTTC
clone size: few; D gene: TRBD1; V gene: TRBV19; J gene: TRBJ1-2; CDR3 protein: CASSTTGGRTGYGYTF; CDR3 DNA: TGTGCCAGTAGCACGACAGGGGGAAGGACAGGATATGGCTACACCTTC
clone size: few; D gene: NA; V gene: TRBV6-5; J gene: TRBJ1-1; CDR3 protein: CASRKGYGRGQEAFF; CDR3 DNA: TGTGCCAGCAGGAAGGGCTATGGTAGAGGACAGGAAGCTTTCTTT
clone size: few; D gene: NA; V gene: TRBV2; J gene: TRBJ2-4; CDR3 protein: CASSEASAYIQYF; CDR3 DNA: TGTGCCAGCAGTGAAGCCTCGGCGTACATTCAGTACTTC
clone size: NA; D gene: NA; V gene: TRBV9; J gene: TRBJ2-5; CDR3 protein: CASSVGEETQYF; CDR3 DNA: TGTGCCAGCAGCGTAGGGGAAGAGACCCAGTACTTC
clone size: NA; D gene: NA; V gene: TRBV5-4; J gene: TRBJ2-3; CDR3 protein: CASSRDNPDTQYF; CDR3 DNA: TGTGCCAGCAGCCGCGACAATCCAGATACGCAGTATTTT
clone size: many; D gene: TRBD1; V gene: TRBV29-1; J gene: TRBJ1-5; CDR3 protein: CSVWTGGSQPQHF; CDR3 DNA: TGCAGCGTTTGGACAGGGGGGTCCCAGCCCCAGCATTTT
clone size: many; D gene: NA; V gene: TRBV12-3/TRBV12-4; J gene: TRBJ1-5; CDR3 protein: CASSPTGKGNQPQHF; CDR3 DNA: TGTGCCAGCAGTCCGACGGGAAAAGGGAATCAGCCCCAGCATTTT
clone size: many; D gene: NA; V gene: TRBV5-1; J gene: TRBJ1-5; CDR3 protein: CASSLTGSNQPQHF; CDR3 DNA: TGCGCCAGCAGCTTAACAGGTAGCAATCAGCCCCAGCATTTT
clone size: few; D gene: TRBD2; V gene: TRBV4-3; J gene: TRBJ2-7; CDR3 protein: CASSQDPSGMAYEQYF; CDR3 DNA: TGCGCCAGCAGCCAAGATCCTAGCGGGATGGCCTACGAGCAGTACTTC
clone size: many; D gene: NA; V gene: TRBV7-9; J gene: TRBJ2-1; CDR3 protein: CASSLEGPAGNEQFF; CDR3 DNA: TGTGCCAGCAGCTTAGAGGGGCCGGCGGGCAATGAGCAGTTCTTC
clone size: few; D gene: TRBD2; V gene: TRBV6-2/TRBV6-3; J gene: TRBJ2-3; CDR3 protein: CASRTSGNTQYF; CDR3 DNA: TGTGCCAGCAGGACTAGCGGAAATACGCAGTATTTT
clone size: NA; D gene: NA; V gene: TRBV6-2/TRBV6-3; J gene: TRBJ2-7; CDR3 protein: CASSYSGLPHREQYF; CDR3 DNA: TGTGCCAGCAGTTACTCCGGACTACCCCACCGCGAGCAGTACTTC
clone size: NA; D gene: TRBD2; V gene: TRBV9; J gene: TRBJ2-6; CDR3 protein: CASSVVASGNSGANVLTF; CDR3 DNA: TGTGCCAGCAGCGTAGTGGCTAGCGGAAACTCTGGGGCCAACGTCCTGACTTTC
clone size: NA; D gene: NA; V gene: TRBV12-3/TRBV12-4; J gene: TRBJ2-7; CDR3 protein: CATSARGSSYEQYF; CDR3 DNA: TGTGCCACCTCAGCGAGGGGCAGCTCCTACGAGCAGTACTTC
clone size: few; D gene: TRBD2; V gene: TRBV10-3; J gene: TRBJ2-3; CDR3 protein: CAISERISGSGSDTQYF; CDR3 DNA: TGTGCCATCAGTGAGAGGATAAGCGGGAGCGGGTCAGATACGCAGTATTTT
clone size: many; D gene: NA; V gene: TRBV18; J gene: TRBJ2-3; CDR3 protein: CASSPRPKVYDTQYF; CDR3 DNA: TGTGCCAGCTCACCAAGACCGAAAGTTTATGATACGCAGTATTTT
clone size: few; D gene: NA; V gene: TRBV6-2/TRBV6-3; J gene: TRBJ2-1; CDR3 protein: CASTTIDEQFF; CDR3 DNA: TGTGCCAGCACCACCATAGATGAGCAGTTCTTC
clone size: NA; D gene: TRBD2; V gene: TRBV7-2; J gene: TRBJ2-1; CDR3 protein: CASSPGLAGVEQFF; CDR3 DNA: TGTGCCAGCAGCCCGGGACTAGCGGGGGTTGAGCAGTTCTTC
clone size: few; D gene: NA; V gene: TRBV7-9; J gene: TRBJ1-1; CDR3 protein: CASSGGAEAFF; CDR3 DNA: TGTGCCAGCAGCGGGGGGGCTGAAGCTTTCTTT
clone size: NA; D gene: TRBD1; V gene: TRBV28; J gene: TRBJ2-5; CDR3 protein: CASSSGQQETQYF; CDR3 DNA: TGTGCCAGCAGTTCGGGACAGCAAGAGACCCAGTACTTC
clone size: few; D gene: TRBD1; V gene: TRBV7-3; J gene: TRBJ2-5; CDR3 protein: CASSWDSPSWETQYF; CDR3 DNA: TGTGCCAGCAGCTGGGACAGCCCTTCCTGGGAGACCCAGTACTTC
clone size: NA; D gene: NA; V gene: TRBV7-2; J gene: TRBJ2-1; CDR3 protein: CASSFGAGPDNEQFF; CDR3 DNA: TGTGCCAGCAGCTTCGGGGCAGGACCTGACAATGAGCAGTTCTTC
clone size: few; D gene: NA; V gene: TRBV24-1; J gene: TRBJ2-1; CDR3 protein: CATSGGTRSHEQFF; CDR3 DNA: TGTGCCACTTCTGGCGGGACTCGCTCCCATGAGCAGTTCTTC
clone size: NA; D gene: NA; V gene: TRBV7-9; J gene: TRBJ2-7; CDR3 protein: CASSFPGTPYEQYF; CDR3 DNA: TGTGCCAGCAGCTTCCCCGGGACACCCTACGAGCAGTACTTC
clone size: many; D gene: NA; V gene: TRBV7-9; J gene: TRBJ1-6; CDR3 protein: CASSRDNSPLHF; CDR3 DNA: TGTGCCAGCTCCAGAGATAATTCACCCCTCCACTTT
clone size: many; D gene: NA; V gene: TRBV28; J gene: TRBJ1-5; CDR3 protein: CASKKVSNQPQHF; CDR3 DNA: TGTGCCAGCAAGAAGGTTAGCAATCAGCCCCAGCATTTT
clone size: NA; D gene: TRBD1; V gene: TRBV28; J gene: TRBJ1-2; CDR3 protein: CASSSNRQGQYGYTF; CDR3 DNA: TGTGCCAGCAGTTCAAACCGACAGGGGCAATATGGCTACACCTTC
clone size: few; D gene: NA; V gene: TRBV5-1; J gene: TRBJ1-2; CDR3 protein: CASSPSLEPAYGYTF; CDR3 DNA: TGCGCCAGCAGCCCATCCCTAGAACCGGCCTATGGCTACACCTTC
clone size: many; D gene: NA; V gene: TRBV7-2; J gene: TRBJ1-5; CDR3 protein: CASSLAVGGPNQPQHF; CDR3 DNA: TGTGCCAGCAGCTTAGCTGTGGGGGGGCCAAATCAGCCCCAGCATTTT
clone size: few; D gene: NA; V gene: TRBV6-6; J gene: TRBJ2-5; CDR3 protein: CASSYQGYQETQYF; CDR3 DNA: TGTGCCAGCAGTTATCAGGGATACCAAGAGACCCAGTACTTC
clone size: few; D gene: NA; V gene: TRBV6-6; J gene: TRBJ2-5; CDR3 protein: CASSYTGFQYF; CDR3 DNA: TGTGCCAGCAGTTATACAGGTTTCCAGTACTTC
clone size: few; D gene: NA; V gene: TRBV12-2; J gene: TRBJ1-3; CDR3 protein: CASRLAGTTIYF; CDR3 DNA: TGTGCAAGTCGCTTAGCCGGGACCACCATATATTTT
clone size: many; D gene: NA; V gene: TRBV6-4; J gene: TRBJ2-2; CDR3 protein: CASSVSLTGELFF; CDR3 DNA: TGTGCCAGCAGTGTGAGCCTTACCGGGGAGCTGTTTTTT
clone size: few; D gene: NA; V gene: TRBV2; J gene: TRBJ1-4; CDR3 protein: CASSTTGQGREKLFF; CDR3 DNA: TGTGCCAGCAGTACAACAGGTCAGGGAAGAGAAAAACTGTTTTTT
clone size: NA; D gene: NA; V gene: TRBV9; J gene: TRBJ2-2; CDR3 protein: CASSSGGTGANTGELFF; CDR3 DNA: TGTGCCAGCAGCTCCGGAGGTACGGGAGCGAACACCGGGGAGCTGTTTTTT
clone size: NA; D gene: NA; V gene: TRBV7-9; J gene: TRBJ2-7; CDR3 protein: CASSPPGGSYEQYF; CDR3 DNA: TGTGCCAGCAGCCCCCCCGGAGGAAGCTACGAGCAGTACTTC
clone size: NA; D gene: NA; V gene: TRBV3-2; J gene: TRBJ1-4; CDR3 protein: CASSRAAGATNEKLFF; CDR3 DNA: TGTGCCAGCAGCCGCGCTGCAGGGGCAACTAATGAAAAACTGTTTTTT
clone size: many; D gene: TRBD2; V gene: TRBV5-1; J gene: TRBJ2-3; CDR3 protein: CASSLRLAQSTDTQYF; CDR3 DNA: TGCGCCAGCAGCCTCAGACTAGCGCAGAGCACAGATACGCAGTATTTT
clone size: few; D gene: NA; V gene: TRBV19; J gene: TRBJ2-4; CDR3 protein: CASSSRGGQNIQYF; CDR3 DNA: TGTGCCAGTAGCTCCAGGGGCGGCCAAAACATTCAGTACTTC
clone size: NA; D gene: NA; V gene: TRBV6-6; J gene: TRBJ2-1; CDR3 protein: CASSYWFLDEQFF; CDR3 DNA: TGTGCCAGCAGTTACTGGTTCCTAGATGAGCAGTTCTTC
clone size: NA; D gene: TRBD2; V gene: TRBV18; J gene: TRBJ2-7; CDR3 protein: CASSSRSSGTYEQYF; CDR3 DNA: TGTGCCAGCTCATCACGGAGTAGCGGGACGTACGAGCAGTACTTC